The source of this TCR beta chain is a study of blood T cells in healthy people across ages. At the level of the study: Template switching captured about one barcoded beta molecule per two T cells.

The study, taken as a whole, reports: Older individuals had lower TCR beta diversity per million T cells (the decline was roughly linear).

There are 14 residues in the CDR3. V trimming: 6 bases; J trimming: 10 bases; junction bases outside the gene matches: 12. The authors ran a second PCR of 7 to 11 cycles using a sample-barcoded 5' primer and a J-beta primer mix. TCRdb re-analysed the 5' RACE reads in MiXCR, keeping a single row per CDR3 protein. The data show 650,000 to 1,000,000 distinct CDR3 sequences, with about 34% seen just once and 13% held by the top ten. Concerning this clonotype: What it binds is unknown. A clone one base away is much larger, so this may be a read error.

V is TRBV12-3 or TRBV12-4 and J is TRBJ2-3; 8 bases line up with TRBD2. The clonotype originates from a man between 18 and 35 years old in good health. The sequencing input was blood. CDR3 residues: CASSSGTRRSAQYF. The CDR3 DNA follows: TGTGCCAGCAGCTCCGGGACTAGGCGTAGTGCGCAGTATTTT.